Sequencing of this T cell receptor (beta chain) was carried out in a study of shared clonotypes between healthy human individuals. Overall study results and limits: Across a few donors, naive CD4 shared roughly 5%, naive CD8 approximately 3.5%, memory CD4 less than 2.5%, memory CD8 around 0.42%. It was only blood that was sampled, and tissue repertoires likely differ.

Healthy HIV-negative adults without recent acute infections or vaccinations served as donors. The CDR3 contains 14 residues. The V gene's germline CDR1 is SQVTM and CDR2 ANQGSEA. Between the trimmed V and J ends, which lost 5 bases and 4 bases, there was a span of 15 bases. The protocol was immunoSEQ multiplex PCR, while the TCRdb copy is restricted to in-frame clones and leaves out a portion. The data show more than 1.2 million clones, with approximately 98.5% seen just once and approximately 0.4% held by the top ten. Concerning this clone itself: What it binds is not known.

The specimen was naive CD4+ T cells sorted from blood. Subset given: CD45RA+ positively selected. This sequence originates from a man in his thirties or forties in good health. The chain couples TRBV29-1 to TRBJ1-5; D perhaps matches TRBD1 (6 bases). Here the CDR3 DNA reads TGCAGCGTTAAGGCAGGGGCTCCGAATCAGCCCCAGCATTTT. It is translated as CSVKAGAPNQPQHF.